The rows below give T cell receptor beta chains drawn from one sample of a study of blood T cell repertoires in COVID-19. The assay was immunoSEQ multiplex PCR, and TCRdb's table has in-frame clones only and misses some. The data show about 350,000 clones, roughly 87% seen once. The sample consisted of PBMCs or T cells enriched from blood (not recorded which). The receptor set was obtained from a woman aged 25 to 39 who had recovered from COVID-19. Both conserved end residues are part of each CDR3. The D gene is left open where the match is weak. Clone size appears in some rows only: once, few, many, or a class for an expanded clone.

j_call v_call d_call cdr3_length clone_size cdr3_nt cdr3_aa
TRBJ2-5 TRBV28 NA 15 NA TGTGCCAGCAGTGTTGCTCGGGCCCAGGGAGGGACCCAGTACTTC CASSVARAQGGTQYF
TRBJ2-3 TRBV29-1 NA 12 NA TGCAGCGGTTCGACCGGGACAGATACGCAGTATTTT CSGSTGTDTQYF
TRBJ1-1 TRBV7-9 NA 15 NA TGTGCCAGCAGCGAGTCCCAGGTTCGAACGGCTGAAGCTTTCTTT CASSESQVRTAEAFF
TRBJ1-3 TRBV12-3/TRBV12-4 TRBD1 13 NA TGTGCCAGCAGTAGGGGGCCTGGAAACACCATATATTTT CASSRGPGNTIYF
TRBJ2-1 TRBV11-3 TRBD1 15 NA TGTGCCAGCATCTACCGGGACAGGGTCGACAATGAGCAGTTCTTC CASIYRDRVDNEQFF
TRBJ2-1 TRBV9 NA 14 once TGTGCCAGCAGCGTAGGTGGCCGCCCGAATGAGCAGTTCTTC CASSVGGRPNEQFF
TRBJ2-5 TRBV3-1/TRBV3-2 TRBD2 16 NA TGTGCCAGCAGCCAAGGGTCAAGCGGGGGGGCAGAGACCCAGTACTTC CASSQGSSGGAETQYF
TRBJ2-7 TRBV3-1/TRBV3-2 TRBD1 14 few TGTGCCAGCAGAAGACAGGGGGCGCAGTACGAGCAGTACTTC CASRRQGAQYEQYF
TRBJ1-1 TRBV5-1 TRBD1 14 NA TGCGCCAGCAGCTCGGACAGGGGGCGAAGTGAAGCTTTCTTT CASSSDRGRSEAFF
TRBJ2-7 TRBV27 NA 13 NA TGTGCCAGCAGTTTAACCTCAGCCTACGAGCAGTACTTC CASSLTSAYEQYF
TRBJ2-3 TRBV27 TRBD2 14 NA TGTGCCAGCAGTCTCCGGGACTACCAGCTGCCGCAGTATTTT CASSLRDYQLPQYF
TRBJ1-2 TRBV28 NA 13 NA TGTGCCAGCAGTTTGGGGGGAAAGGAGGGCTACACCTTC CASSLGGKEGYTF
TRBJ1-2 TRBV28 TRBD1 15 NA TGTGCCAGCAGTTTAAGTGACAGGGGGCTGAAAGGCTACACCTTC CASSLSDRGLKGYTF
TRBJ2-3 TRBV7-2 NA 17 NA TGTGCCAGCAGCCCCCCTATGGCTAGCGTAGAATCAGATACGCAGTATTTT CASSPPMASVESDTQYF
TRBJ1-5 TRBV6-1 NA 13 NA TGTGCCAGCAGTGACCGGGACAATCAGCCCCAGCATTTT CASSDRDNQPQHF
TRBJ2-6 TRBV14 NA 16 NA TGTGCCAGCAGCCAGGGCATAAACTCTGGGGCCAACGTCCTGACTTTC CASSQGINSGANVLTF
TRBJ2-7 TRBV30 NA 13 few TGTGCCTGGAGCGAACAGGGCGGTAAAGAGCAGTACTTC CAWSEQGGKEQYF
TRBJ2-5 TRBV18 NA 14 once TGTGCCAGCTCACCACTTCATCGGGTCGAGACCCAGTACTTC CASSPLHRVETQYF
TRBJ1-1 TRBV30 NA 14 NA TGTGCCCGTCATACGGGGAGAGAGAACACTGAAGCTTTCTTT CARHTGRENTEAFF
TRBJ2-5 TRBV12-5 NA 19 NA TGTGCTAGTGGTTTGGTTGACGGGGGATTAAGGGTGTACCAAGAGACCCAGTACTTC CASGLVDGGLRVYQETQYF
TRBJ2-5 TRBV7-2 TRBD2 14 NA TGTGCCAGCAGCCCTGAGAGCGGGGAAGAGACCCAGTACTTC CASSPESGEETQYF
TRBJ1-3 TRBV7-8 NA 16 few TGTGCCAGCAGCTTAGCGCGGTCAGGGAAAGGAAACACCATATATTTT CASSLARSGKGNTIYF
TRBJ2-7 TRBV9 TRBD2 17 NA TGTGCCAGCAGCGTAGATGCGGGACTAGCGGGGGGCTACGAGCAGTACTTC CASSVDAGLAGGYEQYF
TRBJ2-7 TRBV25-1 NA 12 once TGTGCCAGCAGTGTACAGGGTATCGAGCAGTACTTC CASSVQGIEQYF
TRBJ1-2 TRBV28 NA 13 NA TGTGCCAGCAGTTTATGGCAGGGTCTTGGCTACACCTTC CASSLWQGLGYTF
TRBJ2-3 TRBV14 NA 17 NA TGTGCCAGCAGCCAAGGTACCAGGGGTGTAATCACAGATACGCAGTATTTT CASSQGTRGVITDTQYF
TRBJ2-7 TRBV14 TRBD1 15 NA TGTGCCAGCAGCCGGACAGGGGACTACTCCTACGAGCAGTACTTC CASSRTGDYSYEQYF
TRBJ1-6 TRBV12-3/TRBV12-4 TRBD1 12 NA TGTGCCAGCAGAGAGACAGGGGGACCCCTCCACTTT CASRETGGPLHF
TRBJ1-2 TRBV28 NA 16 NA TGTGCCAGCAGTTTTCGTGCAGGGGAAGTTAACTATGGCTACACCTTC CASSFRAGEVNYGYTF
TRBJ2-3 TRBV5-1 NA 15 few TGCGCCAGCAGCTCAAACGGACAGAACACAGATACGCAGTATTTT CASSSNGQNTDTQYF
TRBJ2-1 TRBV19 TRBD1 14 NA TGTGCCAGTGGATTCGGACAGGGGTACAATGAGCAGTTCTTC CASGFGQGYNEQFF
TRBJ1-5 TRBV20-1 NA 16 NA TGCAGTGCTAGTGTCAAGGGAGGGGGTAGCAATCAGCCCCAGCATTTT CSASVKGGGSNQPQHF
TRBJ1-2 TRBV10-1 NA 18 NA TGCGCCAGCAGTGAGTCTAGTCAGGGGCCCTTCCCTAACTATGGCTACACCTTC CASSESSQGPFPNYGYTF
TRBJ1-2 TRBV11-2 TRBD1 15 once TGTGCCAGCAGCGTCGACAGGGTTGGGGGCTATGGCTACACCTTC CASSVDRVGGYGYTF
TRBJ2-3 TRBV29-1 TRBD2 15 NA TGCAGCGTTGAGCGGCTAGCGGGAAATACAGATACGCAGTATTTT CSVERLAGNTDTQYF
TRBJ1-5 TRBV18 TRBD1 16 NA TGTGCCAGCTCACCGGACAGGGGACGGGGCAATCAGCCCCAGCATTTT CASSPDRGRGNQPQHF
TRBJ1-6 TRBV21-1 NA 15 NA TGTGCCAGCAGCCACCGGGCCAGGGGTGATTCACCCCTCCACTTT CASSHRARGDSPLHF
TRBJ1-5 TRBV3-1/TRBV3-2 TRBD1 15 few TGTGCCAGCAGCCAAACAGGGGGTGACAATCAGCCCCAGCATTTT CASSQTGGDNQPQHF